This T cell receptor (beta chain) is drawn from a study of cytomegalovirus exposure and HLA in healthy donors. Study-wide results and limits: The majority of TCR sequences were rare, yet some public TCRs appeared in many donors. The study recorded 160 or so TCR beta chains that were cytomegalovirus-associated. Both high specificity and high sensitivity reportedly marked the classifier's diagnosis of cytomegalovirus status.

CDR3 size: 17 residues. V lost 2 bases and J lost 4, with 18 bases in between. The germline V gene encodes CDR1 MGHRA and CDR2 YSYEKL. Note on this clone: Its specificity is not known.

Here immunoSEQ multiplex PCR was the method, and the copy in TCRdb shows in-frame clones only, minus some. The sample holds about 160,000 clones, 75% to 90% seen once. The chain couples TRBV4-1 to TRBJ2-1, with D uncertain. This clonotype was obtained from a woman aged 18-29 years in good health and CMV-seronegative. Material for sequencing was PBMCs. For the CDR3, the DNA is TGCGCCAGCAGCCAACGGCTGTTTGCGGAGATATACAATGAGCAGTTCTTC. It specifies CASSQRLFAEIYNEQFF.